This T cell receptor (beta chain) is from a study of T-cell memory formation after mild COVID-19. The study's findings and limits: For second-wave clones that peaked at day 37, SARS-CoV-2 specificity went unverified. CD4+ contracting clones were found mainly in CM and EM, and CD8+ ones in EMRA. The study detected some responding clones in pre-infection memory, suggesting cross-reactive memory joined.

MiXCR was run by TCRdb on the 5' RACE reads, yielding one entry per CDR3 protein. Of 550,000 to 600,000 distinct CDR3 sequences listed, roughly 17% are singletons. This clonotype was detected many times. Its antigen is undetermined. The junction had 3 bases not matched to a gene; V was cut back by 3 bases and J by 3 bases. The CDR3 consists of 14 residues. The sequencing sample was made of PBMCs or a T cell subset sorted from them (not recorded which). The TCR was taken from an adult woman who had mild COVID-19 (a few samples of this study predate the infection). Cell type and time point are not known. The chain combines TRBV12-3 or TRBV12-4 with TRBJ2-5, with 8 bases aligning to TRBD2. In DNA form, the CDR3 reads TGTGCCAGCAGTTTTACTAGCGGAAAAGAGACCCAGTACTTC. This sequence encodes CASSFTSGKETQYF.